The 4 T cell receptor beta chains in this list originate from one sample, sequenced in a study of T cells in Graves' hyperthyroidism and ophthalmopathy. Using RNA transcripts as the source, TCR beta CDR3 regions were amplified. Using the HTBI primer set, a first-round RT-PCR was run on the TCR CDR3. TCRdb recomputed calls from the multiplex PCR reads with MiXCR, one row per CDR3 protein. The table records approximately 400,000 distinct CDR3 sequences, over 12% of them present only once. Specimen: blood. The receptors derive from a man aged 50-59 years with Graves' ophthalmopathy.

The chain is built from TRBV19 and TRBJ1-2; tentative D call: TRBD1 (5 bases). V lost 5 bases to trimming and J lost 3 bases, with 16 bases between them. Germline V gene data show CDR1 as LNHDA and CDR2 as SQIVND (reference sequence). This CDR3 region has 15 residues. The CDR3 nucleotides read TGTGCCAGTAGTCCGGAAGGGGCCCCAGACTATGGCTACACCTTC. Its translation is CASSPEGAPDYGYTF. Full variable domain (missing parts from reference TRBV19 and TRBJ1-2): DGGITQSPKYLFRKEGQNVTLSCEQNLNHDAMYWYRQDPGQGLRLIYYSQIVNDFQKGDIAEGYSVSREKKESFPLTVTSAQKNPTAFYLCASSPEGAPDYGYTFGSGTRLTVV.

In nucleotides, the CDR3 is TGTGCCAGCAGCGTAACGGCTAGCGGTACGGGCAATGAGCAGTTCTTC. It yields the protein CASSVTASGTGNEQFF. V gene TRBV9 combines with J gene TRBJ2-1, with 7 bases that match TRBD2. Germline lookup yields CDR1 SGDLS and CDR2 YYNGEE. The CDR3 has 16 residues. V dropped 1 base and J dropped 6; count of bases not matched to a gene: 10.

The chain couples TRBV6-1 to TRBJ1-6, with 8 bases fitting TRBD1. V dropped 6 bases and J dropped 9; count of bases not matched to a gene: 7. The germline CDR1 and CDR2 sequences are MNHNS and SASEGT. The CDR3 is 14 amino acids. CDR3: CASRSGQGASPLHF. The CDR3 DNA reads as TGTGCCAGCAGATCTGGACAGGGAGCTTCACCCCTCCACTTT.

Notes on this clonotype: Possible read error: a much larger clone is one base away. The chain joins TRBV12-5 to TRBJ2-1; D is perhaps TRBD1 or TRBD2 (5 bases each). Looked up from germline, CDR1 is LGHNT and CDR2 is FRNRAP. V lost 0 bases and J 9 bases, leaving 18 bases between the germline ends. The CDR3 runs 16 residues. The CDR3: CASGLVQVLVGVEQFF. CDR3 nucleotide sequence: TGTGCTAGTGGTTTGGTACAGGTTCTAGTGGGAGTTGAGCAGTTCTTC.